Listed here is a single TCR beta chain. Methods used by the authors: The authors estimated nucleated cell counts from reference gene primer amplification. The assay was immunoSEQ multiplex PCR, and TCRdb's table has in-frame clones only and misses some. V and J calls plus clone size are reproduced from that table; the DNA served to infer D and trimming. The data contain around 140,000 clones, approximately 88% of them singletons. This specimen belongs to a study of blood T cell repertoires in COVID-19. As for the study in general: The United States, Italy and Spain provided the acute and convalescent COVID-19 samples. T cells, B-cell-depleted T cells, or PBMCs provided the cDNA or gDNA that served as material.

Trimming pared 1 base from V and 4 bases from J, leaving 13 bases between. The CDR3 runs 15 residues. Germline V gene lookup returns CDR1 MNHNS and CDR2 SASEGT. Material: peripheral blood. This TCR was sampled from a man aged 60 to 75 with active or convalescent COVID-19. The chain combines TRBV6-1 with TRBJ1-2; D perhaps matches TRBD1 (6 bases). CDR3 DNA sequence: TGTGCCAGCAGTGAAGTTCTTACAGGGCTCTATGGCTACACCTTC. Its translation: CASSEVLTGLYGYTF.